This is a list of T cell receptor beta chains from one sample in a study of identical twins. TCRdb re-called the 5' RACE reads with MiXCR, one entry per CDR3 protein. This table holds more than 400,000 distinct CDR3 sequences, around 15% found once. These same data were also listed under a study on yellow fever vaccine responses in identical twins.

The sample taken for sequencing was CD4+ T cells sorted from blood. The receptors stem from a woman under 30 in good health. CDR3s include the opening cysteine and the closing phenylalanine or tryptophan. The D gene is left open where the match is weak. Clone sizes are given selectively: once, few, many, or a class where the clone is expanded.

v_call: TRBV12-3/TRBV12-4
clone_size: few
d_call: .
j_call: TRBJ1-1
cdr3_nt: TGTGCCAGCAGTTTAGTTGAACGGGAAAGGGACCCTGAAGCTTTCTTT
cdr3_aa: CASSLVERERDPEAFF

v_call: TRBV7-3
clone_size: few
d_call: TRBD1
j_call: TRBJ2-2
cdr3_nt: TGTGCCAGCAGCTTGAGGACAGGACCAACCGGGGAGCTGTTTTTT
cdr3_aa: CASSLRTGPTGELFF

v_call: TRBV5-1
clone_size: few
d_call: .
j_call: TRBJ2-5
cdr3_nt: TGCGCCAGCAGCTTGGATAGCTACAAAGAGACCCAGTACTTC
cdr3_aa: CASSLDSYKETQYF

v_call: TRBV15
clone_size: few
d_call: .
j_call: TRBJ2-1
cdr3_nt: TGTGCCACCAGCAGATTACCTAGCGTATACAATGAGCAGTTCTTC
cdr3_aa: CATSRLPSVYNEQFF

v_call: TRBV6-1
clone_size: many
d_call: TRBD2
j_call: TRBJ2-2
cdr3_nt: TGTGCCAGCATCCAGACTAGCGGGACCACCGGGGAGCTGTTTTTT
cdr3_aa: CASIQTSGTTGELFF

v_call: TRBV20-1
clone_size: .
d_call: TRBD2
j_call: TRBJ2-1
cdr3_nt: TGCAGTGCTAGAGCGTCTAGCGGGAGCTACAATGAGCAGTTCTTC
cdr3_aa: CSARASSGSYNEQFF

v_call: TRBV6-5
clone_size: few
d_call: TRBD2
j_call: TRBJ2-2
cdr3_nt: TGTGCCAGCAGTTACTCGCCTAGCGGTGTGGGCGGGGAACTGTTTTTT
cdr3_aa: CASSYSPSGVGGELFF

v_call: TRBV12-3/TRBV12-4
clone_size: many
d_call: .
j_call: TRBJ1-1
cdr3_nt: TGTGCCAGCAGTTTATCCGGGACCCCGAACACTGAAGCTTTCTTT
cdr3_aa: CASSLSGTPNTEAFF

v_call: TRBV12-3/TRBV12-4
clone_size: few
d_call: TRBD2
j_call: TRBJ2-5
cdr3_nt: TGTGCCAGCAGTTCTACCCGCCCGATAGCGGGAGGGCAAGAGACCCAGTACTTC
cdr3_aa: CASSSTRPIAGGQETQYF

v_call: TRBV3-1
clone_size: .
d_call: .
j_call: TRBJ1-5
cdr3_nt: TGTGCCAGCAGCCAAGGGGCACGCCTTAGCAATCAGCCCCAGCATTTT
cdr3_aa: CASSQGARLSNQPQHF

v_call: TRBV6-5
clone_size: .
d_call: .
j_call: TRBJ1-1
cdr3_nt: TGTGCCAGCAGTTATTCTTGGGGCACTGAAGCTTTCTTT
cdr3_aa: CASSYSWGTEAFF

v_call: TRBV29-1
clone_size: .
d_call: .
j_call: TRBJ2-5
cdr3_nt: TGCAGCGCTTTGGGGACCGTAGAGACCCAGTACTTC
cdr3_aa: CSALGTVETQYF

v_call: TRBV10-3
clone_size: .
d_call: .
j_call: TRBJ2-3
cdr3_nt: TGTGCCATCAGCCTGGGTCAGGGGTTAGATACGCAGTATTTT
cdr3_aa: CAISLGQGLDTQYF

v_call: TRBV28
clone_size: few
d_call: .
j_call: TRBJ2-3
cdr3_nt: TGTGCCAGCAAACTCACAGATACGCAGTATTTT
cdr3_aa: CASKLTDTQYF

v_call: TRBV6-1
clone_size: few
d_call: .
j_call: TRBJ1-1
cdr3_nt: TGTGCCAGCAGCCCGGGACCTTTAAACACTGAAGCTTTCTTT
cdr3_aa: CASSPGPLNTEAFF

v_call: TRBV6-1
clone_size: many
d_call: .
j_call: TRBJ2-1
cdr3_nt: TGTGCCAGCAGTCAACAGGGAGGGAATGAGCAGTTCTTC
cdr3_aa: CASSQQGGNEQFF

v_call: TRBV19
clone_size: few
d_call: .
j_call: TRBJ2-1
cdr3_nt: TGTGCCAGTAGTATTCTGGGTGAGCAGTTCTTC
cdr3_aa: CASSILGEQFF

v_call: TRBV5-1
clone_size: many
d_call: .
j_call: TRBJ1-1
cdr3_nt: TGCGCCAGCAGCTTAGGGACCGAGAACACTGAAGCTTTCTTT
cdr3_aa: CASSLGTENTEAFF

v_call: TRBV29-1
clone_size: .
d_call: TRBD2
j_call: TRBJ2-1
cdr3_nt: TGCAGCGTTGATTTTCTAGCGGTCAATGAGCAGTTCTTC
cdr3_aa: CSVDFLAVNEQFF

v_call: TRBV4-1
clone_size: few
d_call: TRBD2
j_call: TRBJ2-3
cdr3_nt: TGCGCCAGCAGCCAAGTCCTAGCGGGGGCTGCATACACAGATACGCAGTATTTT
cdr3_aa: CASSQVLAGAAYTDTQYF

v_call: TRBV7-2
clone_size: few
d_call: TRBD1
j_call: TRBJ2-5
cdr3_nt: TGTGCCAGCAGCTTCAGGACAGGGACCCAAGAGACCCAGTACTTC
cdr3_aa: CASSFRTGTQETQYF

v_call: TRBV6-1
clone_size: .
d_call: TRBD1
j_call: TRBJ2-7
cdr3_nt: TGTGCCAGCAGCCGGACAGGGGCCGTTTTGGGGTTTAACGAGCAGTACTTC
cdr3_aa: CASSRTGAVLGFNEQYF

v_call: TRBV10-3
clone_size: .
d_call: TRBD1
j_call: TRBJ1-1
cdr3_nt: TGTGCCATCAGGGACAACTCAGGGGGTTTCGCTGAAGCTTTCTTT
cdr3_aa: CAIRDNSGGFAEAFF